The entry below describes one T cell receptor beta chain. Method: immunoSEQ multiplex PCR; TCRdb's copy keeps in-frame clones and lacks some. The sample carries around 110,000 clones, more than 70% recorded once. This CDR3 region has 14 residues. Trimming removed 1 base from V and 4 bases from J, with 10 bases in between. Germline CDR1 MGHRA, CDR2 YSYEKL. This entry belongs to a study of control samples from healthy donors and cancer patients. Sequencing was performed on blood. The rearrangement joins TRBV4-1 to TRBJ1-2; D ambiguous. This receptor was identified in a woman in her seventies in good health. CDR3 amino acids: CASSQGGGAYGYTF. The CDR3, as DNA: TGCGCCAGCAGCCAAGGCGGAGGAGCCTATGGCTACACCTTC.